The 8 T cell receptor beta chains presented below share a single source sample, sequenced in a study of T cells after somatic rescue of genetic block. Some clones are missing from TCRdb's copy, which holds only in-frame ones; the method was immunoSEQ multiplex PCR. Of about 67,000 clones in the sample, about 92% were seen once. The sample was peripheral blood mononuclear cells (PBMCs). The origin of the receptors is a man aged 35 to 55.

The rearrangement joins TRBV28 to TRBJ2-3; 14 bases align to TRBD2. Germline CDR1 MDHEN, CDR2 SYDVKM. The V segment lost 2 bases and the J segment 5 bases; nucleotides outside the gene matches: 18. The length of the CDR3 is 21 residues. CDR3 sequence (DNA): TGTGCCAGCAGTTTAGGCGGGACTAGCGGGAGAATTTGGGTAGTCGGAGATACGCAGTATTTT. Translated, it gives CASSLGGTSGRIWVVGDTQYF. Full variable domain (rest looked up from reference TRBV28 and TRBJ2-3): DVKVTQSSRYLVKRTGEKVFLECVQDMDHENMFWYRQDPGLGLRLIYFSYDVKMKEKGDIPEGYSVSREKKERFSLILESASTNQTSMYLCASSLGGTSGRIWVVGDTQYFGPGTRLTVL.

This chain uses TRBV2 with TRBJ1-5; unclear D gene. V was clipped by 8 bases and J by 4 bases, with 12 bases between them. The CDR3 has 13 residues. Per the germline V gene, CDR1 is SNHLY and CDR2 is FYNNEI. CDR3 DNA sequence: TGTGCCAGCGGAACAGAAGCTAATCAGCCCCAGCATTTT. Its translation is CASGTEANQPQHF.

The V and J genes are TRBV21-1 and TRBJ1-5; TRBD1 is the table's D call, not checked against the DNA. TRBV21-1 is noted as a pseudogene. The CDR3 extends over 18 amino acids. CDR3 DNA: TGTGCCAGCAGCAAAGGGACAGGGTGGTTATTGACCGGACAGCCCCAGCATTTT. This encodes CASSKGTGWLLTGQPQHF.

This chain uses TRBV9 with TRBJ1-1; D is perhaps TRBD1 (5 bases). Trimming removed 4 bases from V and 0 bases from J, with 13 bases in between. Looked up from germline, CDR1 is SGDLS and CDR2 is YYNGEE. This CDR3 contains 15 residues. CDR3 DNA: TGTGCCAGCAGCACCCGGACGGACATGAACACTGAAGCTTTCTTT. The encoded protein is CASSTRTDMNTEAFF.

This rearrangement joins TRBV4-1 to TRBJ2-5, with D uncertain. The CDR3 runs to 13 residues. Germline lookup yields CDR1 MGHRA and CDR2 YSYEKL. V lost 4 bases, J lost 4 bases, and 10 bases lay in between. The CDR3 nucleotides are TGCGCCAGCAGCCGCTTATTGGGAGAGACCCAGTACTTC. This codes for CASSRLLGETQYF.

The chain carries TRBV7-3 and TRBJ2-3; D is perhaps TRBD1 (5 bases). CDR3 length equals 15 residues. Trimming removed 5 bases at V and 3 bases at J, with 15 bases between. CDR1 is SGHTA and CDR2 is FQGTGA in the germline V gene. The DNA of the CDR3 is TGTGCCAGCAGCCGTACAGGACGTTGGACAGATACGCAGTATTTT. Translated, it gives CASSRTGRWTDTQYF.

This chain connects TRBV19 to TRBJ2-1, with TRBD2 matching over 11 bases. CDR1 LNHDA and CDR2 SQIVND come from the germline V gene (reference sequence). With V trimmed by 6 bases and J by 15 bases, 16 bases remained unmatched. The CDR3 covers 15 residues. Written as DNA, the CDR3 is TGTGCCAGTAGCAGCCTTAGCGGGAGGGCCGGGATAGTGTTCTTC. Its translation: CASSSLSGRAGIVFF.

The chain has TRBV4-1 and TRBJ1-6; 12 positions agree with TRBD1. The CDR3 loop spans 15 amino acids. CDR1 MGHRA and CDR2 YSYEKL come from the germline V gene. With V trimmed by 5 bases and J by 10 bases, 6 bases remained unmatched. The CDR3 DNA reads TGCGCCAGCAGCGCTCCGGGACAGGGGGCCTCACCCCTCCACTTT. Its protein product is CASSAPGQGASPLHF.